This T cell receptor beta chain was obtained from a study of yellow fever vaccine responses in identical twins. Study results and limitations: Vaccine T cell responses of twins reportedly seemed partly convergent and partly personalized.

Using its own MiXCR run on the RT-PCR reads, TCRdb lists one record per CDR3 protein. The table shows about 1,400 distinct CDR3 sequences, with about four fifths occurring only once. The CDR3 extends over 15 amino acids. Germline V CDR1 and CDR2: MRHNA, SNTAGT. Germline trimming cut 4 bases from V and 1 base from J; bases unmatched to any gene: 2. Comment on this clonotype: What it binds is unknown.

This clonotype was sampled from a woman under 30 who received the yellow fever vaccine. The J gene is TRBJ2-1, the V gene TRBV6-4; TRBD2 aligns across 9 bases. The sequences come from T cells from blood (PBMCs), unsorted or a sorted subset (not recorded which), collected before or after yellow fever vaccination (not recorded which). CDR3 DNA: TGTGCCAGCAGTGCCGCGGGGGGGTCCTACAATGAGCAGTTCTTC. This codes for CASSAAGGSYNEQFF.